This TCR beta chain derives from a study of breast tumors, draining lymph nodes, adjacent tissues. Study outcomes and limitations: Tumor T cell lymph node origin was a supported hypothesis, not proven. Tumor and nontumor repertoires were significantly more similar in luminal-like than in basal-like breast cancer. Tumor TCR diversity was below lymph nodes but above nontumor tissue. The data were judged consistent with most tumor T cells coming from lymph node and expanding in tumor.

As for this clonotype: What it binds is not known.

The CDR3 sequence is 15 residues long. V was pared by 0 bases and J by 0 bases, with 8 bases between. The germline V gene has CDR1 DFQATT and CDR2 SNEGSKA (reference sequence). TCRdb reanalysed the multiplex PCR reads using MiXCR and keeps one entry per CDR3 protein. The sample records 13,000 or so distinct CDR3 sequences, approximately 62% being singletons. The sequence derives from a female donor with breast cancer. Some clones in this sample may be carry-over from other donors' samples. The sequencing input was tumor-adjacent breast tissue. The V and J genes are TRBV20-1 and TRBJ2-2; D tentatively reads TRBD1 or TRBD2 (6 bases each). DNA for the CDR3: TGCAGTGCTAGAGAGGAGGGGGCGAACACCGGGGAGCTGTTTTTT. It specifies CSAREEGANTGELFF.